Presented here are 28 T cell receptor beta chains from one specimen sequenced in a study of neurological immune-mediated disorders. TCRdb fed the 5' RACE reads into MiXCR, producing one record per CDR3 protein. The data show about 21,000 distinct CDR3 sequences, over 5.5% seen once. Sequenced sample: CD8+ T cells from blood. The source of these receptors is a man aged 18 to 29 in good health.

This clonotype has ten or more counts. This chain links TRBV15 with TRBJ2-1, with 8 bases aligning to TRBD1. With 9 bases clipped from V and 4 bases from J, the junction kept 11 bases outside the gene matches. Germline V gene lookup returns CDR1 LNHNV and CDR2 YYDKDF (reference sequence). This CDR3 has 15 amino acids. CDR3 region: CATGPTGGPYNEQFF. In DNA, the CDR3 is TGTGCCACGGGCCCAACAGGGGGACCGTACAATGAGCAGTTCTTC. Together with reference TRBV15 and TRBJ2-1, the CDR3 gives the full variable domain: DAMVIQNPRYQVTQFGKPVTLSCSQTLNHNVMYWYQQKSSQAPKLLFHYYDKDFNNEADTPDNFQSRRPNTSFCFLDIRSPGLGDTAMYLCATGPTGGPYNEQFFGPGTRLTVL.

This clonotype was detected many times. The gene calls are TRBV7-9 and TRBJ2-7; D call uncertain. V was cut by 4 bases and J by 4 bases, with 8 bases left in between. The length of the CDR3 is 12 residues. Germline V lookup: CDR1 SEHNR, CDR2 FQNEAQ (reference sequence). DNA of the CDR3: TGTGCCAGCAGCTCTAGGTTGTACGAGCAGTACTTC. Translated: CASSSRLYEQYF. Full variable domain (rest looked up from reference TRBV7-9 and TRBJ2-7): DTGVSQNPRHKITKRGQNVTFRCDPISEHNRLYWYRQTLGQGPEFLTYFQNEAQLEKSRLLSDRFSAERPKGSFSTLEIQRTEQGDSAMYLCASSSRLYEQYFGPGTRLTVT.

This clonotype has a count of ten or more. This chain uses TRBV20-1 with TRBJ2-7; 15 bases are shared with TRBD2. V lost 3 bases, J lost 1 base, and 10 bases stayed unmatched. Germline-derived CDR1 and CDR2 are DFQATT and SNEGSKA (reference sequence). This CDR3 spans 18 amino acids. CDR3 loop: CSARTGLAGGLRSYEQYF. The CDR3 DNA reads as TGCAGTGCTAGGACGGGACTAGCGGGGGGATTACGATCCTACGAGCAGTACTTC.

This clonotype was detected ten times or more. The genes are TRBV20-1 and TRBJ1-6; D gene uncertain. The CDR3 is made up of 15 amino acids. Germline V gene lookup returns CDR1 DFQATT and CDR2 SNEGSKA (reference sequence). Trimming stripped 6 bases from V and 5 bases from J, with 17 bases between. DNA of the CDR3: TGCAGTGCCCCCGGCCGGCCCACCAATAATTCACCCCTCCACTTT. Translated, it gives CSAPGRPTNNSPLHF.

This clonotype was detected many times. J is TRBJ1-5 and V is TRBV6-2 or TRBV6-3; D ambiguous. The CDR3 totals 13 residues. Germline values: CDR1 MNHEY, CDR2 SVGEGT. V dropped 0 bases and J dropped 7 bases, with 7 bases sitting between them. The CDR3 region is CASSYSEQQPQHF. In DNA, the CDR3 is TGTGCCAGCAGTTACTCGGAGCAACAGCCCCAGCATTTT.

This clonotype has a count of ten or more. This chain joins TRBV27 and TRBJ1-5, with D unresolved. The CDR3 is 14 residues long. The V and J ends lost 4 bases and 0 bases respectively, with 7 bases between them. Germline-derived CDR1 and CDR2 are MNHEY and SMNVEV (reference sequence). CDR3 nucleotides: TGTGCCAGCAGTTATAAGAATAGCAATCAGCCCCAGCATTTT. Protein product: CASSYKNSNQPQHF.

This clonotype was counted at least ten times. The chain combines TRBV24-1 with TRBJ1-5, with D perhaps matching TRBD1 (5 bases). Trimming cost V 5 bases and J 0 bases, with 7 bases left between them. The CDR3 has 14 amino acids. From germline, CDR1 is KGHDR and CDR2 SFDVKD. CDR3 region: CATSAGSSNQPQHF. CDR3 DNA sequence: TGTGCCACCAGTGCAGGGTCTAGCAATCAGCCCCAGCATTTT.

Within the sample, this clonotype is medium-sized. CDR3 bases: TGTGCCAGCAGCGAGACAGGGTGGAACAATGAGCAGTTCTTC. Translated, it gives CASSETGWNNEQFF. The chain carries TRBV9 and TRBJ2-1; TRBD1 matches at 7 bases. CDR1 is SGDLS and CDR2 is YYNGEE in the germline V gene. The junction had 5 bases not matched to a gene; V was cut back by 3 bases and J by 5 bases. This CDR3 region has 14 residues.

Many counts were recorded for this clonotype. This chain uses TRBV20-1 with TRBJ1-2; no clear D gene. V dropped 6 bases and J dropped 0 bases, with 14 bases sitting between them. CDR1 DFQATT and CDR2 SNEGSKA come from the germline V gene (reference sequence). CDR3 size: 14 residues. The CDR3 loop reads CSARGEGTNYGYTF. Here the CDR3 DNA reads TGCAGTGCCCGCGGGGAGGGAACTAACTATGGCTACACCTTC.

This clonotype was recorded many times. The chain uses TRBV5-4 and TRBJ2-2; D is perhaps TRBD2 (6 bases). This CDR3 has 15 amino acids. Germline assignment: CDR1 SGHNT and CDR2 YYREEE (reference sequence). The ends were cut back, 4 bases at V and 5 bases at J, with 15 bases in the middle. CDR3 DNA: TGTGCCAGCAGCACCGGGACTCTCGCAACCGGGGAGCTGTTTTTT. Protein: CASSTGTLATGELFF.

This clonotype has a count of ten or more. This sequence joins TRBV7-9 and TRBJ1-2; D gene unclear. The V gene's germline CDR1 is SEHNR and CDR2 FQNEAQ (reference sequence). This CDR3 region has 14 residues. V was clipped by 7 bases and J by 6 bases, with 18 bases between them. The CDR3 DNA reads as TGTGCCAGCACCCCTTCAGAACCGGGGAATGGCTACACCTTC. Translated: CASTPSEPGNGYTF.

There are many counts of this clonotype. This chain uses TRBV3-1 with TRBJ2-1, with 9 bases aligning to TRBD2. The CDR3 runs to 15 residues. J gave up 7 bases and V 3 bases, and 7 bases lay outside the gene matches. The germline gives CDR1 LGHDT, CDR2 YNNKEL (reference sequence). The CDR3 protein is CASSHGGGARNEQFF. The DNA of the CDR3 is TGTGCCAGCAGCCACGGCGGGGGGGCGCGTAATGAGCAGTTCTTC.

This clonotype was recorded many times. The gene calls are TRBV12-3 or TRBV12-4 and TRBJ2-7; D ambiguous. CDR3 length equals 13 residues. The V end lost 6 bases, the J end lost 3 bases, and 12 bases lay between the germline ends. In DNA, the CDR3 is TGTGCCAGCAGACAAGACCGGCTCTACGAGCAGTACTTC. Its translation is CASRQDRLYEQYF.

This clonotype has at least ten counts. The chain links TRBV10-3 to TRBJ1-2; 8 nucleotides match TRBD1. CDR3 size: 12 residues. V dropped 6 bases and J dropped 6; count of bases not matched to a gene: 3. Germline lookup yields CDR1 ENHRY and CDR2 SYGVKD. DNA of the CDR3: TGTGCCATCAGGACAGGGGTAGATGGCTACACCTTC. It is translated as CAIRTGVDGYTF.

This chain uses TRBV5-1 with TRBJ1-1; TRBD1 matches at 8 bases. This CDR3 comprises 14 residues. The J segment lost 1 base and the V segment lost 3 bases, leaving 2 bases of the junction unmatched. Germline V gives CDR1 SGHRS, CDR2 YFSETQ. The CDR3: CASSSGTGNTEAFF. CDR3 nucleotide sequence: TGCGCCAGCAGCTCGGGGACAGGGAACACTGAAGCTTTCTTT. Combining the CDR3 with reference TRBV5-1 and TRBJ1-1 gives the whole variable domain KAGVTQTPRYLIKTRGQQVTLSCSPISGHRSVSWYQQTPGQGLQFLFEYFSETQRNKGNFPGRFSGRQFSNSRSEMNVSTLELGDSALYLCASSSGTGNTEAFFGQGTRLTVV.

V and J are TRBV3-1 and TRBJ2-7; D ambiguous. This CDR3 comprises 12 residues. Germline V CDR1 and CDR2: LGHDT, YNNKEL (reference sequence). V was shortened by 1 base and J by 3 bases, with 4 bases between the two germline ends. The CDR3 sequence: CASSQGSYEQYF. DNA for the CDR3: TGTGCCAGCAGCCAAGGCAGCTACGAGCAGTACTTC.

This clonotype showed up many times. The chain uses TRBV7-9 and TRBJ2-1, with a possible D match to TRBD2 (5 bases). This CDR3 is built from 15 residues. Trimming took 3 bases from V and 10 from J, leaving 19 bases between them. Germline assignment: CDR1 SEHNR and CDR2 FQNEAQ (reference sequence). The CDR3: CASSFPTSGTDEQFF. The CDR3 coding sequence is TGTGCCAGCAGCTTCCCTACCTCGGGAACGGACGAGCAGTTCTTC.

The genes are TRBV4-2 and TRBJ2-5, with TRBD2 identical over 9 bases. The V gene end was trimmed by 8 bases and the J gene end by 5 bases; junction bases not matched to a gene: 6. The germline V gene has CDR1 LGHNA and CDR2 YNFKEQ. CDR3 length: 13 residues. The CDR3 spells CASQLAGMETQYF. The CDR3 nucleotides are TGTGCCAGCCAGCTAGCGGGGATGGAGACCCAGTACTTC.

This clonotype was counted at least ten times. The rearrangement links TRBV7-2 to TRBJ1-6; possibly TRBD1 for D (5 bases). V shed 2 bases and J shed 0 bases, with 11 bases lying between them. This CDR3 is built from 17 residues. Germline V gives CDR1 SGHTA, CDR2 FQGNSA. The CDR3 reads CASSLYETVSYNSPLHF. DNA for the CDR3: TGTGCCAGCAGCTTATACGAGACAGTCTCCTATAATTCACCCCTCCACTTT.

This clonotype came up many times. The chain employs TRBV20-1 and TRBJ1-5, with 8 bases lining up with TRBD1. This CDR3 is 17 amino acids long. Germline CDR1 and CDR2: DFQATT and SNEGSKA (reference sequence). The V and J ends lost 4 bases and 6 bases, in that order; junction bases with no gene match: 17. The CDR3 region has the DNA TGCAGTGCTAAAAGGACAGGGACTCGGTTCAACAGTCAGCCCCAGCATTTT. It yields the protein CSAKRTGTRFNSQPQHF.

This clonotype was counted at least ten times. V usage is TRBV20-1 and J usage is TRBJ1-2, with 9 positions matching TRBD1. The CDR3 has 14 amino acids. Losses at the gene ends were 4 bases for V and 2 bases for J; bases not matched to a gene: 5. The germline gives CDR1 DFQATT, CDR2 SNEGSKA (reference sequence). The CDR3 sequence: CSATGTGNNYGYTF. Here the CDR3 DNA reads TGCAGTGCTACTGGGACAGGGAACAACTATGGCTACACCTTC.

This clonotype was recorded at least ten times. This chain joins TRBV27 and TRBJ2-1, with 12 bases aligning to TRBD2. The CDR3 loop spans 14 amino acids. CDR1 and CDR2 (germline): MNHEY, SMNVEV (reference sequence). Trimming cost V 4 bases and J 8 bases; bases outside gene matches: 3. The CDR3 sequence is CASSSGLAGYEQFF. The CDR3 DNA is TGTGCCAGCAGTTCCGGACTAGCGGGGTATGAGCAGTTCTTC.

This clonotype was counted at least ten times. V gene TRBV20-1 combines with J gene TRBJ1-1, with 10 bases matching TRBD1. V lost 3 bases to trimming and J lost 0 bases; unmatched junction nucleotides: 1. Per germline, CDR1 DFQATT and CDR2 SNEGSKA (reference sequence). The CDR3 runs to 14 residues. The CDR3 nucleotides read TGCAGTGCTAGGGGGACAGGGGTGAACACTGAAGCTTTCTTT. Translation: CSARGTGVNTEAFF.

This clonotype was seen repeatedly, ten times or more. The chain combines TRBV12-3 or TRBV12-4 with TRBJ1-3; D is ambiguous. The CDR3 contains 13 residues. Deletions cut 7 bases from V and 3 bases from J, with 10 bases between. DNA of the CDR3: TGTGCCAGCACGGGGAGATATGGAAACACCATATATTTT. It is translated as CASTGRYGNTIYF.

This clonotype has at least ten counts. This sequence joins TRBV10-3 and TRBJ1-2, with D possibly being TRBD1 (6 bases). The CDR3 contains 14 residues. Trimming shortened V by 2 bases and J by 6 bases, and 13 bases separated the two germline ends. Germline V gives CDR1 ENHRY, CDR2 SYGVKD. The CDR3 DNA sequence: TGTGCCATCAGTGAGGTGGGACACTCGGATGGCTACACCTTC. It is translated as CAISEVGHSDGYTF.

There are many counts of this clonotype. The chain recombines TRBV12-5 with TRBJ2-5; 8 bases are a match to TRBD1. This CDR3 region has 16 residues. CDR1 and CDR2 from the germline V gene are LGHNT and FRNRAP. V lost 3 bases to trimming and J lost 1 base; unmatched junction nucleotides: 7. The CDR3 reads CASGFGQGILQETQYF. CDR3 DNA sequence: TGTGCTAGTGGTTTTGGACAGGGCATCCTCCAAGAGACCCAGTACTTC.

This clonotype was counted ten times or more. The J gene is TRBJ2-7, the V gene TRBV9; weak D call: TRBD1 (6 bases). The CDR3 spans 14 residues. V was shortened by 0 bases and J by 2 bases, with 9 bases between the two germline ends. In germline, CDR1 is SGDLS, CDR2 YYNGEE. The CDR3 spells CASSVAGDPYEQYF. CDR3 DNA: TGTGCCAGCAGCGTAGCAGGGGACCCCTACGAGCAGTACTTC.

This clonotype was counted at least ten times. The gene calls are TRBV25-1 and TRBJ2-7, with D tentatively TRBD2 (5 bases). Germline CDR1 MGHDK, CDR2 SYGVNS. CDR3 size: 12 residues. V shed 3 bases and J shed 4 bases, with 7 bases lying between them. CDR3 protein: CASSDGDYEQYF. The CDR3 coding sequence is TGTGCCAGCAGTGACGGGGATTACGAGCAGTACTTC.